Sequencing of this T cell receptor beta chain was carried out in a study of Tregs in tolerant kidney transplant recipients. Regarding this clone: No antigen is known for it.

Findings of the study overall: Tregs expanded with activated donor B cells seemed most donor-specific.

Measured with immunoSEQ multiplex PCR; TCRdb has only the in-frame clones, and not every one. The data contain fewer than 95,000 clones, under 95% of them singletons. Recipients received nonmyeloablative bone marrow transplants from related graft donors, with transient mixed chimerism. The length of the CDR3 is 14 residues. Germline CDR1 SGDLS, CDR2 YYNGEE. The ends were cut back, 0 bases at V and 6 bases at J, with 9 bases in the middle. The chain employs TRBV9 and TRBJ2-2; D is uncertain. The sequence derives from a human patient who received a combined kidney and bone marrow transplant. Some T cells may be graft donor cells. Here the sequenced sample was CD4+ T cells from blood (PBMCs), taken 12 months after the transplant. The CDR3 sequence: CASSVVYPAGELFF. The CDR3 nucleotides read TGTGCCAGCAGCGTAGTATATCCGGCCGGGGAGCTGTTTTTT.